The 9 T cell receptor beta chains given below trace back to one sample, sequenced in a study of T cell repertoires in cytomegalovirus infection. TCRdb re-analysed the reads in MiXCR, keeping a single row per CDR3 protein. The sample has 170,000 or so distinct CDR3 sequences, around 15% seen once; the top ten hold about a quarter. The sequenced sample consisted of PBMCs. The receptors stem from a human donor in good health (CMV status not recorded). Some clones in this sample may be carry-over from other donors' samples.

Many counts were recorded for this clonotype. This chain links TRBV7-2 with TRBJ2-3; 8 bases line up with TRBD2. The CDR3 spans 16 residues. V shed 2 bases and J 3 bases; nucleotides not matched to a gene: 7. Germline V lookup: CDR1 SGHTA, CDR2 FQGNSA. CDR3 sequence: CASSLRVAGRTDTQYF. In DNA form, the CDR3 reads TGTGCCAGCAGCTTAAGGGTAGCGGGAAGGACAGATACGCAGTATTTT.

The V call is TRBV6-6, the J call TRBJ2-1; no clear D gene. Between the trimmed V and J ends, which lost 0 bases and 0 bases, there was a span of 12 bases. The CDR3 covers 17 residues. CDR1 is MNHNY and CDR2 is SVGAGI in the germline V gene (reference sequence). The CDR3 DNA reads TGTGCCAGCAGTTACTCGAGCCGGTTGAGCTCCTACAATGAGCAGTTCTTC. Amino acid sequence: CASSYSSRLSSYNEQFF.

The V call is TRBV20-1, the J call TRBJ1-1, with D perhaps TRBD1 (6 bases). CDR1 and CDR2 from the germline V gene are DFQATT and SNEGSKA (reference sequence). V dropped 0 bases and J dropped 5 bases, with 10 bases sitting between them. The CDR3 totals 13 residues. The CDR3 sequence: CSARDSQGTEAFF. The DNA for the CDR3 is TGCAGTGCTAGAGACTCCCAGGGGACTGAAGCTTTCTTT.

This clonotype was seen ten or more times. The chain recombines TRBV7-6 with TRBJ2-7; possible D gene TRBD2, 6 bases. V shed 2 bases and J shed 4 bases, with 15 bases lying between them. The germline V gene encodes CDR1 SGHVS and CDR2 FNYEAQ. The CDR3 length is 15 residues. The CDR3 nucleotides read TGTGCCAGCAGCTTAAACCCGGGGGAAAAATACGAGCAGTACTTC. Translated: CASSLNPGEKYEQYF.

This clonotype was seen repeatedly, ten times or more. The chain couples TRBV12-3 or TRBV12-4 to TRBJ1-1; 11 bases agree with TRBD1. V lost 6 bases to trimming and J lost 1 base; unmatched junction nucleotides: 7. The CDR3 is 16 amino acids. CDR3 DNA: TGTGCCAGCAGCGCGGACAGGGGGCGAGGGAACACTGAAGCTTTCTTT. This codes for CASSADRGRGNTEAFF.

This clonotype was found many times. The rearrangement links TRBV5-1 to TRBJ1-2; 10 bases align to TRBD1. Looked up from germline, CDR1 is SGHRS and CDR2 is YFSETQ. The ends lost 2 bases at V and 4 bases at J; junction bases unmatched: 5. CDR3 length: 15 residues. This CDR3 reads CASSFPGQGSYGYTF. In DNA, the CDR3 is TGCGCCAGCAGCTTTCCGGGACAGGGGAGCTATGGCTACACCTTC.

V usage is TRBV28 and J usage is TRBJ2-7; no clear D. The CDR3 is made up of 15 amino acids. The germline gives CDR1 MDHEN, CDR2 SYDVKM. V was trimmed by 2 bases and J by 3 bases, leaving 14 bases between them. As DNA, the CDR3 is TGTGCCAGCAGTTTAACCGGAGAAGTCGGCTACGAGCAGTACTTC. Encoded protein: CASSLTGEVGYEQYF.

This clonotype was detected ten times or more. The chain couples TRBV7-8 to TRBJ1-1, with a possible D match to TRBD1 (5 bases). V shed 2 bases and J shed 5 bases, with 12 bases lying between them. This CDR3 spans 14 amino acids. Germline CDR1 SGHVS, CDR2 FQNEAQ. The CDR3 reads CASSLRATGTEAFF. The CDR3 coding sequence is TGTGCCAGCAGCTTAAGGGCCACAGGAACTGAAGCTTTCTTT.

In this sample, this clonotype turned up many times. This chain connects TRBV7-8 to TRBJ1-4, with 8 bases lining up with TRBD1. The CDR3 has 15 amino acids. The germline CDR1 and CDR2 sequences are SGHVS and FQNEAQ. The V segment lost 5 bases and the J segment 6 bases; nucleotides outside the gene matches: 8. The CDR3: CASSQGARMDEKLFF. The CDR3 DNA sequence: TGTGCCAGCAGCCAGGGGGCCCGGATGGATGAAAAACTGTTTTTT. The full variable domain, with the rest looked up from reference TRBV7-8 and TRBJ1-4, is GAGVSQSPRYKVAKRGQDVALRCDPISGHVSLFWYQQALGQGPEFLTYFQNEAQLDKSGLPSDRFFAERPEGSVSTLKIQRTQQEDSAVYLCASSQGARMDEKLFFGSGTQLSVL.